This T cell receptor (beta chain) was sequenced during a study of blood T cell repertoires in COVID-19. On the study more broadly: Collection of acute and convalescent COVID-19 samples took place in the United States, Italy and Spain. PBMCs, B-cell-depleted T cells, or T cells were the source of the cDNA or gDNA that made up the material.

This CDR3 has 16 amino acids. V was clipped by 1 base and J by 4 bases; unmatched bases: 9. Germline V gives CDR1 LNHNV, CDR2 YYDKDF (reference sequence). Produced via immunoSEQ multiplex PCR; TCRdb's table is partial and in-frame only. This sample carries 90,000 to 100,000 clones, 82% of them seen once, and the ten largest clones take roughly 11%. Sequencing used peripheral blood. V and J are TRBV15 and TRBJ1-1; 7 nucleotides match TRBD1. The clonotype comes from a man in his 70s with active or convalescent COVID-19. CDR3 sequence (DNA): TGTGCCACCAGCAGAGGTTCCGGGACAGCTGGCACTGAAGCTTTCTTT. This sequence encodes CATSRGSGTAGTEAFF.